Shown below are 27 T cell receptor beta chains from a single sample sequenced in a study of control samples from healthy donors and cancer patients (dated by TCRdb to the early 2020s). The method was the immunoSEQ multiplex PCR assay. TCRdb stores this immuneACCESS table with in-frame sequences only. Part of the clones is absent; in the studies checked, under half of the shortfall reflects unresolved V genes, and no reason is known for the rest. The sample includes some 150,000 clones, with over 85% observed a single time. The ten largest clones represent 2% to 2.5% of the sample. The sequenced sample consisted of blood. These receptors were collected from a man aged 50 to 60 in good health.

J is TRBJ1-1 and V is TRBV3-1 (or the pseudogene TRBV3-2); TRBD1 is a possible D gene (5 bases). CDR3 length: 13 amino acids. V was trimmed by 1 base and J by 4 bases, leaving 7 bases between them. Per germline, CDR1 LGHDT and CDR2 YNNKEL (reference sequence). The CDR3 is CASSQVRVTEAFF. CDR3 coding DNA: TGTGCCAGCAGCCAAGTCAGGGTCACTGAAGCTTTCTTT.

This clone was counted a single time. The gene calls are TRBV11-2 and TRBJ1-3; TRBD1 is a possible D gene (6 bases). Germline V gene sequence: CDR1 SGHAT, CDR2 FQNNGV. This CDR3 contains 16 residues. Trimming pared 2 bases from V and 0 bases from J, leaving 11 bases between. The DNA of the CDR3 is TGTGCCAGCAGCTTACGGGGGGCGTCCTCTGGAAACACCATATATTTT. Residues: CASSLRGASSGNTIYF.

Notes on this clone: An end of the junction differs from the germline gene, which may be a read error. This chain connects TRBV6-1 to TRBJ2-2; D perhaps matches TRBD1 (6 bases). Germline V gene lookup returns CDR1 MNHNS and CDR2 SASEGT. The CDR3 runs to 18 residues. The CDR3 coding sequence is TGTGCCAGCAGTGAAGGGGACACGAAGCGAACGGAACACCGGGGAGCTGTTTTT. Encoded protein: CASSEGDTKRTEHRGAVF.

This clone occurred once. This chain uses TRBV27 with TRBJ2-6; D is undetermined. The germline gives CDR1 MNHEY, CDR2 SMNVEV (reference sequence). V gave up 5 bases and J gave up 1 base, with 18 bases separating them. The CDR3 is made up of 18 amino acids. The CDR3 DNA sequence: TGTGCCAGCAGTCTATTCGGACGGGCTGTATCTGGGGCCAACGTCCTGACTTTC. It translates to CASSLFGRAVSGANVLTF. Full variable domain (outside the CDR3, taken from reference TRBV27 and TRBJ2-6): EAQVTQNPRYLITVTGKKLTVTCSQNMNHEYMSWYRQDPGLGLRQIYYSMNVEVTDKGDVPEGYKVSRKEKRNFPLILESPSPNQTSLYFCASSLFGRAVSGANVLTFGAGSRLTVL.

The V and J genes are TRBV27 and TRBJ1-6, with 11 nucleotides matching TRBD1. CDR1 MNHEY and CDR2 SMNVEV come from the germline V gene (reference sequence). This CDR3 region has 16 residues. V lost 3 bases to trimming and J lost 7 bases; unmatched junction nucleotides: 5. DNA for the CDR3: TGTGCCAGCAGTTTTGGACAGGGGGCGAGAAATTCACCCCTCCACTTT. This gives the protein CASSFGQGARNSPLHF.

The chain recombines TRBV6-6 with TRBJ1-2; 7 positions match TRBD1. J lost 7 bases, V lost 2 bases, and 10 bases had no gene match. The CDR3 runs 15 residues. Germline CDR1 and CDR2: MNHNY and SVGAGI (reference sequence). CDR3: CASSYANGQDGGYTF. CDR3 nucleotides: TGTGCCAGCAGTTACGCTAACGGACAGGATGGTGGCTACACCTTC.

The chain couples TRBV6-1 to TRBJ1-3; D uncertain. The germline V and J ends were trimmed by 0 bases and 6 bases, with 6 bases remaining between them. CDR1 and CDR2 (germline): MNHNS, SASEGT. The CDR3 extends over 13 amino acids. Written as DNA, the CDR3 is TGTGCCAGCAGTGAAGCCTGGGAAAACACCATATATTTT. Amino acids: CASSEAWENTIYF.

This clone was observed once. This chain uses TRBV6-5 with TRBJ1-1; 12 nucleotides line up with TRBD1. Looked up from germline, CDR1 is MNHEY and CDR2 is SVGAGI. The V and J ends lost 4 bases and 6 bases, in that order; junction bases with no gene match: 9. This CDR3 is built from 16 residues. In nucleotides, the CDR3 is TGTGCCAGCAGTTCTCTGGGGGGACAGGGGGCATCTGAAGCTTTCTTT. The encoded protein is CASSSLGGQGASEAFF.

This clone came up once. The CDR3 reads CASSLPGHHATNEKLFF. CDR3 coding DNA: TGCGCCAGCAGCCTCCCGGGACATCATGCAACTAATGAAAAACTGTTTTTT. The chain joins TRBV4-1 to TRBJ1-4, with D possibly matching TRBD1 (6 bases). Trimming left V 4 bases short and J 0 bases short, with 15 bases between. This CDR3 region has 17 residues. The germline CDR1 and CDR2 sequences are MGHRA and YSYEKL.

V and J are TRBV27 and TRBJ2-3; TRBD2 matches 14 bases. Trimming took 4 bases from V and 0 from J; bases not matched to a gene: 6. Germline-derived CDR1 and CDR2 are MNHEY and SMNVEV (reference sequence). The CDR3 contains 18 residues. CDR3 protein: CASSSTSGRAVSTDTQYF. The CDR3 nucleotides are TGTGCCAGCAGTTCGACTAGCGGGAGGGCGGTTAGCACAGATACGCAGTATTTT.

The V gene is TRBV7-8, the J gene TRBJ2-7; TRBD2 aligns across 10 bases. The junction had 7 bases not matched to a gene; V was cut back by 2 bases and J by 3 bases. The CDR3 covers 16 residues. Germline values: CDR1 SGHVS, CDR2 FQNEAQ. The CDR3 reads CASSLMGLASGYEQYF. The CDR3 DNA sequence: TGTGCCAGCAGCTTAATGGGACTAGCGTCAGGCTACGAGCAGTACTTC.

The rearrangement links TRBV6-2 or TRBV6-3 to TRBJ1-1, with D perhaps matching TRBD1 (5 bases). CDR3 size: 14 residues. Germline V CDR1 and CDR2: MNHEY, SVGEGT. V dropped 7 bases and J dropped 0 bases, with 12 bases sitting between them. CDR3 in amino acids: CASIPGGMNTEAFF. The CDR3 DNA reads TGTGCCAGCATCCCGGGGGGGATGAACACTGAAGCTTTCTTT.

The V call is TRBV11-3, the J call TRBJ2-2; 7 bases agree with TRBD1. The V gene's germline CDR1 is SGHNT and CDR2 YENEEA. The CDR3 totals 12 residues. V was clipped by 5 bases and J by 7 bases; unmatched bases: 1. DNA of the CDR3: TGTGCCAGCAGCCAGGGGGTCGGGGAGCTGTTTTTT. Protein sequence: CASSQGVGELFF.

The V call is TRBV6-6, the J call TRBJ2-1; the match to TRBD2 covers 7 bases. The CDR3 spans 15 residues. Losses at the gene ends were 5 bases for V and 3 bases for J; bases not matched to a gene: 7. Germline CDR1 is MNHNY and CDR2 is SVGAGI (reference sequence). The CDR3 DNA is TGTGCCAGCAGTCGCCCGGGGGGAGTCTACAATGAGCAGTTCTTC. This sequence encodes CASSRPGGVYNEQFF.

The CDR3 loop reads CASSFSSGRAHEQYF. CDR3 coding DNA: TGTGCCAGCAGCTTTTCTAGCGGGAGGGCCCACGAGCAGTACTTC. The J gene is TRBJ2-7, the V gene TRBV7-9; 12 nucleotides line up with TRBD2. J gave up 5 bases and V 3 bases, and 5 bases lay outside the gene matches. Germline CDR1 reads SEHNR; CDR2 reads FQNEAQ (reference sequence). This CDR3 has 15 amino acids.

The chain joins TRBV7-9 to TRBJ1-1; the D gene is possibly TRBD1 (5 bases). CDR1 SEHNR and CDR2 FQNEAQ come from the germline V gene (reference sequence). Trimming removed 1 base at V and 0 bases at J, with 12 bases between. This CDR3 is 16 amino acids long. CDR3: CASSLVGRGLNTEAFF. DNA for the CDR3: TGTGCCAGCAGCTTAGTGGGACGAGGGTTGAACACTGAAGCTTTCTTT.

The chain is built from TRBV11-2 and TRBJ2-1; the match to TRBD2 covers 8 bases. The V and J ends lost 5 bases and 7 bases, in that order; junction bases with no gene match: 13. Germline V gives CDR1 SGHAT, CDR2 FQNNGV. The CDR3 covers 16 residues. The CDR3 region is CASSTLVAGYRNEQFF. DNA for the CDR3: TGTGCCAGCAGCACCCTCGTAGCGGGGTATAGGAATGAGCAGTTCTTC. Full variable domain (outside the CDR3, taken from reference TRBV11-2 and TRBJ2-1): EAGVAQSPRYKIIEKRQSVAFWCNPISGHATLYWYQQILGQGPKLLIQFQNNGVVDDSQLPKDRFSAERLKGVDSTLKIQPAKLEDSAVYLCASSTLVAGYRNEQFFGPGTRLTVL.

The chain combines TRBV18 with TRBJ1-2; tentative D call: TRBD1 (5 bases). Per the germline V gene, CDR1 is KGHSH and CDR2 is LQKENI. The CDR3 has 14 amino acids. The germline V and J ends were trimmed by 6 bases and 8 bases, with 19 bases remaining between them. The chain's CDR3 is CASSPPGPREGYTF. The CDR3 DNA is TGTGCCAGCTCTCCTCCAGGGCCCAGGGAGGGCTACACCTTC.

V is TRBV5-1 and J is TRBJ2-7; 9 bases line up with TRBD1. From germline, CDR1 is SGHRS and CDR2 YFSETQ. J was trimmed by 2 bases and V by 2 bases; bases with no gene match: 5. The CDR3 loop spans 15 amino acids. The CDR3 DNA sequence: TGCGCCAGCAGCTTTGGGACAGGGCAGACCTACGAGCAGTACTTC. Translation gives CASSFGTGQTYEQYF.

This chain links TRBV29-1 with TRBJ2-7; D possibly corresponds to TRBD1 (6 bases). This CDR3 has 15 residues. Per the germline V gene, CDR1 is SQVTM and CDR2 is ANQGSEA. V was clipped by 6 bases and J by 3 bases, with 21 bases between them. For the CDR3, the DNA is TGCAGCGTCTACCTGAGGGACACGGAGAGCTACGAGCAGTACTTC. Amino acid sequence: CSVYLRDTESYEQYF.

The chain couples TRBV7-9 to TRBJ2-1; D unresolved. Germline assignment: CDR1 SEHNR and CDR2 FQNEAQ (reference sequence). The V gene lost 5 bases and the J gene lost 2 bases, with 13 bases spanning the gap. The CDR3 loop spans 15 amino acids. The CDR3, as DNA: TGTGCCAGCAGCCGAGTCCACGGTACCTACAATGAGCAGTTCTTC. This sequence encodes CASSRVHGTYNEQFF.

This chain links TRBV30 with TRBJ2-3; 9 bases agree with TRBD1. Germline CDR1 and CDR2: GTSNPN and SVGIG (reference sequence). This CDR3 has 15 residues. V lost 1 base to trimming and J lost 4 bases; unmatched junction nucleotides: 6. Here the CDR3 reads CAWSATGGAPDTQYF. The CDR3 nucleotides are TGTGCCTGGAGTGCTACAGGGGGCGCCCCAGATACGCAGTATTTT. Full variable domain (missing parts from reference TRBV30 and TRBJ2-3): SQTIHQWPATLVQPVGSPLSLECTVEGTSNPNLYWYRQAAGRGLQLLFYSVGIGQISSEVPQNLSASRPQDRQFILSSKKLLLSDSGFYLCAWSATGGAPDTQYFGPGTRLTVL.

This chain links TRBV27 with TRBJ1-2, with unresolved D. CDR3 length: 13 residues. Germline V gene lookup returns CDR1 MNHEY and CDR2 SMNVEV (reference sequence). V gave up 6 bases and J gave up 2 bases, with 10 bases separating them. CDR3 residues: CASSLVGNYGYTF. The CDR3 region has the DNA TGTGCCAGCAGCCTTGTGGGAAACTATGGCTACACCTTC.

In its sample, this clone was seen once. CDR3 bases: TGTGCCAGCAGTGAATATGGTTCACGGCGAGGCAATGAGCAGTTCTTC. It translates to CASSEYGSRRGNEQFF. The chain joins TRBV25-1 to TRBJ2-1, with unresolved D. The CDR3 contains 16 residues. CDR1 MGHDK and CDR2 SYGVNS come from the germline V gene. V lost 0 bases to trimming and J lost 6 bases, with 15 bases between them.

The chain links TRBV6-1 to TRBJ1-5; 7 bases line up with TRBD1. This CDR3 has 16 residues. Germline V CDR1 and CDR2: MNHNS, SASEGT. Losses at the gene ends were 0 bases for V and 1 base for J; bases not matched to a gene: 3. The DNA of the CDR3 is TGTGCCAGCAGTGAAGCGACAGGGCGAAGCAATCAGCCCCAGCATTTT. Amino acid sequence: CASSEATGRSNQPQHF.

This chain's CDR3 is CASSLSQGKSNQPQHF. In nucleotides, the CDR3 is TGTGCCAGCAGTTTATCTCAGGGAAAAAGCAATCAGCCCCAGCATTTT. The chain is built from TRBV28 and TRBJ1-5, with D possibly TRBD1 on 5 matching bases. CDR1 and CDR2 (germline): MDHEN, SYDVKM. The CDR3 covers 16 residues. Trimming took off 1 base at V and 1 base at J, with 11 bases between the two ends.

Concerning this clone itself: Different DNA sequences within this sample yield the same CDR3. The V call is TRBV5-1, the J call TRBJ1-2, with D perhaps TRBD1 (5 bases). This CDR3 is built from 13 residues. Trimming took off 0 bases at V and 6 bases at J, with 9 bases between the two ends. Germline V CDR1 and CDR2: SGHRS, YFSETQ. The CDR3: CASSLAGGDGYTF. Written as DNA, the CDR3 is TGCGCCAGCAGCTTGGCGGGGGGAGATGGCTACACCTTC.